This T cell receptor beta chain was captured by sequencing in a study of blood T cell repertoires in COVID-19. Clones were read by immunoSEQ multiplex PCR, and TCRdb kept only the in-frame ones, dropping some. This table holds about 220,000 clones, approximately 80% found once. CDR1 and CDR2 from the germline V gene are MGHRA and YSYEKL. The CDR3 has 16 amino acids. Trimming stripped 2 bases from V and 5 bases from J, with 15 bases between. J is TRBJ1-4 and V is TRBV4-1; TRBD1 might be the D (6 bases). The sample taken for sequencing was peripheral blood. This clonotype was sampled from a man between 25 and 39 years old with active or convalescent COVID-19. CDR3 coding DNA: TGCGCCAGCAGCCAAAGAGCGGACAGCCTAAATGAAAAACTGTTTTTT. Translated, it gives CASSQRADSLNEKLFF.